A single sample is the source of the 17 T cell receptor beta chains below, sequenced in a study of control samples from healthy donors and cancer patients. Repertoires were generated with immunoSEQ multiplex PCR, while TCRdb's copy carries only in-frame clones and drops some. The sample includes roughly 86,000 clones, roughly 91% of them seen just once. Sequenced sample: blood. The receptors were gathered from a man aged 25-45 years in good health.

This clone has a single count. The V gene is TRBV10-3, the J gene TRBJ2-1; tentative D call: TRBD1 (5 bases). CDR3 length: 23 residues. CDR1 ENHRY and CDR2 SYGVKD come from the germline V gene. The V gene lost 6 bases and the J gene lost 0 bases, with 36 bases spanning the gap. The chain's CDR3 is CAISADPRRTQRVDKSSYNEQFF. In DNA, the CDR3 is TGTGCCATCAGCGCCGACCCCCGGCGGACACAAAGGGTTGACAAGAGCTCCTACAATGAGCAGTTCTTC.

The chain links TRBV27 to TRBJ2-6; D assignment may be TRBD1 or TRBD2 (5 bases each). The CDR3 runs to 19 residues. Trimming pared 4 bases from V and 0 bases from J, leaving 19 bases between. Germline assignment: CDR1 MNHEY and CDR2 SMNVEV (reference sequence). The CDR3 nucleotides are TGTGCCAGCAGTTACCGGGGACCGGCCCGGGGCTCTGGGGCCAACGTCCTGACTTTC. Translation: CASSYRGPARGSGANVLTF.

This clone was seen once. This sequence joins TRBV18 and TRBJ1-1; 10 bases map to TRBD1. J was trimmed by 4 bases and V by 0 bases; bases with no gene match: 5. From germline, CDR1 is KGHSH and CDR2 LQKENI. This CDR3 has 16 amino acids. In DNA, the CDR3 is TGTGCCAGCTCACCACCCTGGGGGACAGGGGTCACTGAAGCTTTCTTT. Translated, it gives CASSPPWGTGVTEAFF.

The chain has TRBV7-2 and TRBJ2-1; 7 positions agree with TRBD2. V dropped 2 bases and J dropped 5; count of bases not matched to a gene: 15. This CDR3 region has 18 residues. In germline, CDR1 is SGHTA, CDR2 FQGNSA. The CDR3 DNA reads as TGTGCCAGCAGCTTAATAGGACTAGTTGAGACTCTAAACAATGAGCAGTTCTTC. Translated: CASSLIGLVETLNNEQFF.

V gene TRBV4-1 combines with J gene TRBJ2-3; D unresolved. CDR1 and CDR2 (germline): MGHRA, YSYEKL. The CDR3 length is 14 residues. V was cut by 1 base and J by 0 bases, with 5 bases left in between. The CDR3 DNA is TGCGCCAGCAGCCAAGCCGCTAGCACAGATACGCAGTATTTT. As protein: CASSQAASTDTQYF.

The CDR3 loop is CATTPGQRMETQYF. CDR3 DNA sequence: TGTGCCACTACTCCGGGACAGAGGATGGAGACCCAGTACTTC. The chain joins TRBV19 to TRBJ2-5; TRBD1 agrees at 7 bases. The germline gives CDR1 LNHDA, CDR2 SQIVND (reference sequence). This CDR3 has 14 amino acids. V was pared by 10 bases and J by 5 bases, with 13 bases of the junction left unmatched.

V and J are TRBV5-5 and TRBJ2-7; no clear D gene. CDR3 size: 14 residues. V lost 4 bases and J lost 1, with 12 bases in between. CDR1 and CDR2 (germline): SGHKS, YYEKEE (reference sequence). CDR3 bases: TGTGCCAGCAGCCTGTACTACAGTTCCTACGAGCAGTACTTC. Translating it yields CASSLYYSSYEQYF.

The chain employs TRBV7-8 and TRBJ2-2; D unresolved. The germline V gene encodes CDR1 SGHVS and CDR2 FQNEAQ. Trimming stripped 4 bases from V and 3 bases from J, with 15 bases between. The CDR3 has 16 amino acids. This chain's CDR3 is CASSSQDQSDTGELFF. In nucleotides, the CDR3 is TGTGCCAGCAGCTCCCAGGATCAATCGGACACCGGGGAGCTGTTTTTT.

The chain uses TRBV15 and TRBJ1-3; D gene uncertain. CDR1 and CDR2 from the germline V gene are LNHNV and YYDKDF (reference sequence). The germline V and J ends were trimmed by 0 bases and 0 bases, with 12 bases remaining between them. The CDR3 runs to 17 residues. CDR3 region: CATSRDLWWDSGNTIYF. As DNA, the CDR3 is TGTGCCACCAGCAGAGATCTCTGGTGGGACTCTGGAAACACCATATATTTT.

This clone has just one count. The chain recombines TRBV7-9 with TRBJ2-5; TRBD1 is a possible D gene (6 bases). This CDR3 comprises 12 residues. Germline CDR1 reads SEHNR; CDR2 reads FQNEAQ (reference sequence). V shed 9 bases and J shed 3 bases, with 11 bases lying between them. Here the CDR3 DNA reads TGTGCCAGTATCAACAGGGAAGAGACCCAGTACTTC. As protein: CASINREETQYF.

The chain is built from TRBV19 and TRBJ2-2; 8 nucleotides agree with TRBD2. The CDR3 runs 14 residues. With V trimmed by 1 base and J by 5 bases, 0 bases remained unmatched. Germline V gene data show CDR1 as LNHDA and CDR2 as SQIVND (reference sequence). CDR3 amino acids: CASSIAGGTGELFF. CDR3 bases: TGTGCCAGTAGTATAGCGGGAGGGACCGGGGAGCTGTTTTTT.

V gene TRBV28 combines with J gene TRBJ2-7, with a weak D call TRBD2 (5 bases). This CDR3 comprises 13 residues. The V end lost 8 bases, the J end lost 0 bases, and 11 bases lay between the germline ends. Germline CDR1 reads MDHEN; CDR2 reads SYDVKM. In DNA form, the CDR3 reads TGTGCCAGCGAGGGCAGCAGCTCCTACGAGCAGTACTTC. This translates into CASEGSSSYEQYF.

The chain joins TRBV18 to TRBJ2-2; tentative D call: TRBD1 (6 bases). The CDR3 contains 16 residues. The V and J ends lost 3 bases and 4 bases respectively, with 15 bases between them. The germline V gene encodes CDR1 KGHSH and CDR2 LQKENI. CDR3 sequence (DNA): TGTGCCAGCTCACCGATTCTTACAGGGTCCACCGGGGAGCTGTTTTTT. It yields the protein CASSPILTGSTGELFF.

This chain joins TRBV7-3 and TRBJ2-3; 8 nucleotides line up with TRBD2. Looked up from germline, CDR1 is SGHTA and CDR2 is FQGTGA. V trimming: 4 bases; J trimming: 2 bases; junction bases outside the gene matches: 5. The CDR3 covers 15 residues. The CDR3 region is CASSYQAGVTDTQYF. CDR3 in DNA: TGTGCCAGCAGCTATCAAGCGGGGGTCACAGATACGCAGTATTTT.

V gene TRBV27 combines with J gene TRBJ1-5; 9 bases agree with TRBD1. The germline V gene encodes CDR1 MNHEY and CDR2 SMNVEV (reference sequence). V lost 6 bases to trimming and J lost 2 bases; unmatched junction nucleotides: 14. The CDR3 totals 18 residues. CDR3 sequence: CASSLRGMDRGRNQPQHF. CDR3 in DNA: TGTGCCAGCAGCCTTAGGGGAATGGACAGGGGACGCAATCAGCCCCAGCATTTT.

This clone was counted once. The rearrangement joins TRBV18 to TRBJ2-1; 9 bases align to TRBD2. The germline gives CDR1 KGHSH, CDR2 LQKENI. The CDR3 is made up of 19 amino acids. V was clipped by 3 bases and J by 3 bases; unmatched bases: 15. Written as DNA, the CDR3 is TGTGCCAGCTCACCGATAGCGGGAGAATTCACGGCCTTCTACAATGAGCAGTTCTTC. As protein: CASSPIAGEFTAFYNEQFF. The variable domain in full, with the rest retrieved from reference TRBV18 and TRBJ2-1, is NAGVMQNPRHLVRRRGQEARLRCSPMKGHSHVYWYRQLPEEGLKFMVYLQKENIIDESGMPKERFSAEFPKEGPSILRIQQVVRGDSAAYFCASSPIAGEFTAFYNEQFFGPGTRLTVL.

V and J are TRBV6-5 and TRBJ2-3; 11 bases are a match to TRBD1. Trimming took 8 bases from V and 3 from J; bases not matched to a gene: 7. The germline CDR1 and CDR2 sequences are MNHEY and SVGAGI. The CDR3 consists of 15 residues. The DNA for the CDR3 is TGTGCCAGCGCCCGAGGGACAGGGGGTACAGATACGCAGTATTTT. Protein product: CASARGTGGTDTQYF.